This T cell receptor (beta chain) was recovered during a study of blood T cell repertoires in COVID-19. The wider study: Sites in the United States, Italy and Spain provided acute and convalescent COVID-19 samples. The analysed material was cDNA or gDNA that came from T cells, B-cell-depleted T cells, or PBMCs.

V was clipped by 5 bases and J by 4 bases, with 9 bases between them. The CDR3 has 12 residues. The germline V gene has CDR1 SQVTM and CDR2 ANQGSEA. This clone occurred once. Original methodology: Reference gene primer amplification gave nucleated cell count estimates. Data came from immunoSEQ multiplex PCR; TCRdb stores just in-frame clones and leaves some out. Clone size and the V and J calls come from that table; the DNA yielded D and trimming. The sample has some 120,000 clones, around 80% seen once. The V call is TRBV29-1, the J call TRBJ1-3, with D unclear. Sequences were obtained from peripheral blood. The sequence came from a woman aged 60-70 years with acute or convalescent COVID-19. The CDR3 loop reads CSVREMGNTIYF. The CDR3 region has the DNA TGCAGCGTTAGAGAAATGGGAAACACCATATATTTT.